These 25 T cell receptor beta chains share one sample of origin, sequenced in a study of beta chain features in type 1 diabetes. Study-level results: Within each of all four CD4+ subsets, Type 1 diabetes patients had TCRB CDR3s that were moderately but significantly shorter.

Their antigens are not known. Investigators reverse transcribed all isolated RNA, so they sequenced expressed TCRB transcripts. TCRdb keeps only in-frame clones here, not all; method: immunoSEQ multiplex PCR. The sample comprises 140,000 or so clones, 13% of which are singletons, and around 1.2% rests with the top ten. The sequenced material came from central memory CD4+ T cells from blood. Every receptor here comes from a man between 18 and 29 years old with type 1 diabetes.

This clone was found many times. The sample carries other DNA sequences with the same CDR3. This chain connects TRBV5-6 to TRBJ1-6; the D gene is possibly TRBD1 (6 bases). CDR3 length: 15 amino acids. V was clipped by 0 bases and J by 6 bases, with 10 bases between them. CDR1 is SGHDT and CDR2 is YYEEEE in the germline V gene. The CDR3 sequence: CASSLAGAGNSPLHF. For the CDR3, the DNA is TGTGCCAGCAGCTTGGCAGGGGCGGGTAATTCACCCCTCCACTTT.

This clone has a count of ten or more. The V call is TRBV7-2, the J call TRBJ2-7, with D perhaps matching TRBD2 (6 bases). V lost 5 bases and J 0 bases, leaving 14 bases between the germline ends. CDR1 and CDR2 (germline): SGHTA, FQGNSA. This CDR3 is 15 amino acids long. The CDR3 nucleotides are TGTGCCAGCAGCCCCCTAGCGCTAAGCTCCTACGAGCAGTACTTC. Translated: CASSPLALSSYEQYF.

This clone was found a few times. The chain links TRBV21-1 to TRBJ2-7; TRBD1 is the table's D call, not checked against the DNA. TRBV21-1 is noted as a pseudogene. CDR3 length: 17 residues. In DNA, the CDR3 is TGTGCCAGCAGCAAAGTTCTGGGACAGGGGCGGTGGAACGAGCAGTACTTC. Translating it yields CASSKVLGQGRWNEQYF.

The rearrangement links TRBV18 to TRBJ2-7; 9 nucleotides match TRBD1. The germline V gene encodes CDR1 KGHSH and CDR2 LQKENI. Trimming at V came to 4 bases and at J to 6 bases, leaving 16 bases not matched to a gene. CDR3 length equals 17 residues. The chain's CDR3 is CASSRSTGTGLSSEQYF. CDR3 coding DNA: TGTGCCAGCTCACGAAGTACTGGGACAGGGTTGTCTTCCGAGCAGTACTTC.

The chain recombines TRBV19 with TRBJ1-5; D is possibly TRBD1 (5 bases). The CDR3 length is 14 residues. V was clipped by 5 bases and J by 4 bases, with 12 bases between them. Looked up from germline, CDR1 is LNHDA and CDR2 is SQIVND (reference sequence). The CDR3 DNA sequence: TGTGCCAGTAGTCCCCGACAGCCAAATCAGCCCCAGCATTTT. Translating it yields CASSPRQPNQPQHF.

The V gene is TRBV7-9, the J gene TRBJ1-4, with TRBD1 matching over 7 bases. There are 13 residues in the CDR3. With V trimmed by 4 bases and J by 7 bases, 3 bases remained unmatched. The germline V gene has CDR1 SEHNR and CDR2 FQNEAQ (reference sequence). The CDR3 reads CASSSGQSEKLFF. In DNA, the CDR3 is TGTGCCAGCAGCTCGGGACAGAGTGAAAAACTGTTTTTT.

J is TRBJ2-7 and V is TRBV5-1; no clear D. CDR1 is SGHRS and CDR2 is YFSETQ in the germline V gene. V shed 4 bases and J shed 2 bases, with 7 bases lying between them. CDR3 length equals 12 residues. The CDR3 DNA sequence: TGCGCCAGCAGCCTGAAACCCTACGAGCAGTACTTC. Amino acids: CASSLKPYEQYF.

This clone was found many times. The chain employs TRBV2 and TRBJ1-2; no clear D gene. Between the trimmed V and J ends, which lost 5 bases and 6 bases, there was a span of 13 bases. The V gene's germline CDR1 is SNHLY and CDR2 FYNNEI. This CDR3 has 13 residues. CDR3 in DNA: TGTGCCAGCAGTCCGTCCTGGGAAAATGGCTACACCTTC. This codes for CASSPSWENGYTF.

A note on this clone: The identical CDR3 is also encoded by other nucleotide sequences in the sample. The rearrangement joins TRBV20-1 to TRBJ2-5, with unresolved D. This CDR3 has 10 residues. Germline V gene lookup returns CDR1 DFQATT and CDR2 SNEGSKA (reference sequence). Trimming cost V 6 bases and J 5 bases, with 7 bases left between them. The CDR3 sequence is CSARRETQYF. Written as DNA, the CDR3 is TGCAGTGCCCGGCGGGAGACCCAGTACTTC.

This clone was detected only a few times. This chain uses TRBV28 with TRBJ1-6, with TRBD1 matching 9 bases. Germline trimming cut 5 bases from V and 3 bases from J; bases unmatched to any gene: 11. The V gene's germline CDR1 is MDHEN and CDR2 SYDVKM. CDR3 length: 18 residues. CDR3 in amino acids: CASSLGQGKVGYNSPLHF. The DNA of the CDR3 is TGTGCCAGCAGTCTCGGACAGGGGAAGGTCGGCTATAATTCACCCCTCCACTTT. The full variable domain, its missing parts supplied by reference TRBV28 and TRBJ1-6, is DVKVTQSSRYLVKRTGEKVFLECVQDMDHENMFWYRQDPGLGLRLIYFSYDVKMKEKGDIPEGYSVSREKKERFSLILESASTNQTSMYLCASSLGQGKVGYNSPLHFGNGTRLTVT.

This clone was counted only a few times. The chain uses TRBV19 and TRBJ1-1; D unresolved. Looked up from germline, CDR1 is LNHDA and CDR2 is SQIVND (reference sequence). Trimming took 10 bases from V and 5 from J, leaving 11 bases between them. The CDR3 runs 11 residues. The CDR3: CATKEGTEAFF. DNA of the CDR3: TGTGCCACCAAGGAAGGAACTGAAGCTTTCTTT.

The V call is TRBV10-3, the J call TRBJ2-7; no clear D. Deletions cut 3 bases from V and 4 bases from J, with 10 bases between. The germline V gene encodes CDR1 ENHRY and CDR2 SYGVKD. The CDR3 length is 13 residues. The CDR3 DNA follows: TGTGCCATCAGTGACAGGTTCAAGTACGAGCAGTACTTC. Translated: CAISDRFKYEQYF.

This clone was recorded a few times. The gene calls are TRBV7-9 and TRBJ1-6; D call uncertain. The CDR3 spans 15 residues. The germline CDR1 and CDR2 sequences are SEHNR and FQNEAQ (reference sequence). The V end lost 8 bases, the J end lost 2 bases, and 13 bases lay between the germline ends. CDR3 in DNA: TGTGCCAGCGTCGGTGAGAGTACCTATAATTCACCCCTCCACTTT. It yields the protein CASVGESTYNSPLHF.

This clone has a handful of counts. This sequence joins TRBV18 and TRBJ2-1; 8 bases map to TRBD2. There are 15 residues in the CDR3. CDR1 KGHSH and CDR2 LQKENI come from the germline V gene. Trimming cost V 3 bases and J 7 bases; bases outside gene matches: 8. The CDR3 region is CASSPDAGGMNEQFF. DNA of the CDR3: TGTGCCAGCTCACCCGATGCGGGGGGAATGAATGAGCAGTTCTTC.

This clone was seen more than once but under ten times. The gene calls are TRBV29-1 and TRBJ1-4; D is unresolved. V lost 3 bases, J lost 3 bases, and 14 bases lay in between. Germline V gives CDR1 SQVTM, CDR2 ANQGSEA. The CDR3 is 15 amino acids. The chain's CDR3 is CSVDLGGNANEKLFF. CDR3 sequence (DNA): TGCAGCGTTGATCTGGGTGGGAATGCTAATGAAAAACTGTTTTTT.

This chain connects TRBV6-5 to TRBJ2-5; D gene uncertain. V lost 4 bases and J 9 bases, leaving 12 bases between the germline ends. The CDR3 is 12 amino acids. CDR1 is MNHEY, CDR2 SVGAGI, per germline. DNA for the CDR3: TGTGCCAGCAGTTCAGGCGTGCAGGCCCAGTACTTC. This sequence encodes CASSSGVQAQYF.

The J gene is TRBJ1-5, the V gene TRBV4-2, with D uncertain. Germline V CDR1 and CDR2: LGHNA, YNFKEQ. There are 15 residues in the CDR3. Deletions cut 0 bases from V and 0 bases from J, with 6 bases between. Written as DNA, the CDR3 is TGTGCCAGCAGCCAAGATGGAAATAGCAATCAGCCCCAGCATTTT. It encodes CASSQDGNSNQPQHF.

The table lists this clone with a few counts. This chain joins TRBV18 and TRBJ2-4, with 12 bases matching TRBD1. CDR1 is KGHSH and CDR2 is LQKENI in the germline V gene. This CDR3 region has 17 residues. V lost 5 bases, J lost 8 bases, and 13 bases stayed unmatched. CDR3 protein: CASSTPGQGASWDIQYF. The CDR3 bases are TGTGCCAGCTCAACCCCGGGACAGGGGGCTAGTTGGGACATTCAGTACTTC. Using reference TRBV18 and TRBJ2-4 for the parts outside the CDR3, the full variable domain is NAGVMQNPRHLVRRRGQEARLRCSPMKGHSHVYWYRQLPEEGLKFMVYLQKENIIDESGMPKERFSAEFPKEGPSILRIQQVVRGDSAAYFCASSTPGQGASWDIQYFGAGTRLSVL.

J is TRBJ2-7 and V is TRBV7-2; perhaps TRBD1 as D (6 bases). CDR3 length: 14 amino acids. The germline V and J ends were trimmed by 5 bases and 2 bases, with 13 bases remaining between them. Germline loops: CDR1 SGHTA, CDR2 FQGNSA. CDR3 region: CASSPSGAAYEQYF. For the CDR3, the DNA is TGTGCCAGCAGCCCCTCAGGGGCCGCCTACGAGCAGTACTTC. The entire variable domain, with the rest obtained from reference TRBV7-2 and TRBJ2-7, is as follows: GAGVSQSPSNKVTEKGKDVELRCDPISGHTALYWYRQSLGQGLEFLIYFQGNSAPDKSGLPSDRFSAERTGGSVSTLTIQRTQQEDSAVYLCASSPSGAAYEQYFGPGTRLTVT.

This clone was detected only a few times. The V call is TRBV6-6, the J call TRBJ1-1; 8 bases agree with TRBD1. This CDR3 has 14 amino acids. CDR1 and CDR2 (germline): MNHNY, SVGAGI (reference sequence). Trimming removed 4 bases from V and 4 bases from J; junction bases left unmatched: 5. The CDR3 DNA follows: TGTGCCAGCAGTTCCGGACAGGGTGGCACTGAAGCTTTCTTT. Its protein product is CASSSGQGGTEAFF.

The table lists this clone with a few counts. This chain uses TRBV6-5 with TRBJ2-1; 7 bases are a match to TRBD1. V lost 4 bases, J lost 10 bases, and 1 base stayed unmatched. The CDR3 runs 11 residues. The germline V gene encodes CDR1 MNHEY and CDR2 SVGAGI. The CDR3 DNA follows: TGTGCCAGCAGTTCGACAGGGGAGCAGTTCTTC. It translates to CASSSTGEQFF.

This clone was detected many times. The chain is built from TRBV4-1 and TRBJ2-7; tentative D call: TRBD2 (7 bases). The V gene's germline CDR1 is MGHRA and CDR2 YSYEKL. V shed 8 bases and J shed 5 bases, with 19 bases lying between them. The CDR3 runs 14 residues. CDR3 protein: CASGPGGTIHEQYF. CDR3 nucleotide sequence: TGCGCCAGCGGACCCGGGGGGACAATCCACGAGCAGTACTTC.

This clone was detected only a few times. This sequence joins TRBV21-1 and TRBJ2-5; no check of the table's D call, TRBD1, against the DNA was made. TRBV21-1 has pseudogene status. This CDR3 spans 16 amino acids. Written as DNA, the CDR3 is TGTGCCAGCATAGAAGGCCGGCAGGGCGATCAAGAGACCCAGTACTTC. This encodes CASIEGRQGDQETQYF.

The V call is TRBV7-9, the J call TRBJ1-1, with a weak D call TRBD1 (6 bases). Per the germline V gene, CDR1 is SEHNR and CDR2 is FQNEAQ (reference sequence). The V and J ends lost 4 bases and 4 bases respectively, with 22 bases between them. This CDR3 region has 17 residues. The CDR3 here is CASSWGQGIGLSTEAFF. The CDR3 DNA follows: TGTGCCAGCAGCTGGGGGCAGGGAATAGGTTTGAGCACTGAAGCTTTCTTT.

This clone was seen ten or more times. The genes are TRBV18 and TRBJ2-1, with 11 bases matching TRBD1. Germline V gene data show CDR1 as KGHSH and CDR2 as LQKENI. With V trimmed by 3 bases and J by 4 bases, 2 bases remained unmatched. CDR3 length equals 15 residues. CDR3 protein: CASSPGTGGYNEQFF. As DNA, the CDR3 is TGTGCCAGCTCACCTGGGACAGGGGGTTACAATGAGCAGTTCTTC.